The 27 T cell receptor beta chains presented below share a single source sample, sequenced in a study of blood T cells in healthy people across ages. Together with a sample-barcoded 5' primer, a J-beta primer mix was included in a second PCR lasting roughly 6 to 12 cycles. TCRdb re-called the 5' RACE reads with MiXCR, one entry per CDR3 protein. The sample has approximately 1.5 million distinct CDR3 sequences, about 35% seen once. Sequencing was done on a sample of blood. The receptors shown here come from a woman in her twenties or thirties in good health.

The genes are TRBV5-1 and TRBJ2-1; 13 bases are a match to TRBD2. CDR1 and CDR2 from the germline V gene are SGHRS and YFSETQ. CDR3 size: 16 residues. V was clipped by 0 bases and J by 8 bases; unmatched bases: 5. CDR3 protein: CASSLVGTSGIYEQFF. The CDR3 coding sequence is TGCGCCAGCAGCTTGGTGGGGACTAGCGGGATCTATGAGCAGTTCTTC.

The CDR3 here is CSAEKVPSRGTIFYNEQFF. The CDR3 bases are TGCAGCGCCGAAAAGGTGCCCTCCCGGGGGACTATTTTTTACAATGAGCAGTTCTTC. The chain uses TRBV29-1 and TRBJ2-1; 7 positions match TRBD2. CDR3 length equals 19 residues. V dropped 7 bases and J dropped 4; count of bases not matched to a gene: 25. Germline V CDR1 and CDR2: SQVTM, ANQGSEA.

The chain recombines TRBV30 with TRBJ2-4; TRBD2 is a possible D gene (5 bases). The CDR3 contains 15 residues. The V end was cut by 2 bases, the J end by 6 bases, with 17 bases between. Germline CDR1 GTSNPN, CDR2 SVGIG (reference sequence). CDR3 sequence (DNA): TGTGCCTGGAGTATACATCGGGGTCCGGGAAACATTCAGTACTTC. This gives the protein CAWSIHRGPGNIQYF.

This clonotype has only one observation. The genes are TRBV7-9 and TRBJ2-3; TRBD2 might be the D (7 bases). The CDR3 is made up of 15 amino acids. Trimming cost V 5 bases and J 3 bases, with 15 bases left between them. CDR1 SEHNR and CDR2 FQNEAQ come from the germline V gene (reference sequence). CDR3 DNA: TGTGCCAGCAGCGGGTGGACTAGGGGGACAGATACGCAGTATTTT. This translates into CASSGWTRGTDTQYF.

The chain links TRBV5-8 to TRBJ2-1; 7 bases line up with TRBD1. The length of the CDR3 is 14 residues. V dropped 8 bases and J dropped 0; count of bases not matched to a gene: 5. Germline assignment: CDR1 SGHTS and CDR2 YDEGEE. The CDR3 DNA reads TGTGCCAGTTATGGGACAGTCTCCTACAATGAGCAGTTCTTC. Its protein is CASYGTVSYNEQFF.

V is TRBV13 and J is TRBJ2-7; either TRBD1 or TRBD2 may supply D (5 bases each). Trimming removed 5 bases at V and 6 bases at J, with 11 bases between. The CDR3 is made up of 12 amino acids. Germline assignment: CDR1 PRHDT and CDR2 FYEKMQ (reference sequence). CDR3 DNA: TGTGCCAGCAGCGTAAGGGACGTCGAGCAGTACTTC. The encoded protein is CASSVRDVEQYF.

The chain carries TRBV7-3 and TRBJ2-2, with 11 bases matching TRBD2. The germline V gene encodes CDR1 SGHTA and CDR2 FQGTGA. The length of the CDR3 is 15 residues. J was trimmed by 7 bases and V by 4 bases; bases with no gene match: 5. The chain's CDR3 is CASSSKTSGDGELFF. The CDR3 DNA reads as TGTGCCAGCAGCTCAAAGACTAGCGGGGACGGGGAGCTGTTTTTT.

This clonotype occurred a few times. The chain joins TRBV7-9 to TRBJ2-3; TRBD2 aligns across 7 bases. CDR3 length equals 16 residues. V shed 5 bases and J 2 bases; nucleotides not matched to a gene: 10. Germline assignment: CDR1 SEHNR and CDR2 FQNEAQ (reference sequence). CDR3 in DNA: TGTGCCAGCAGCCCCTTCCCGGGACTATACACAGATACGCAGTATTTT. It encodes CASSPFPGLYTDTQYF.

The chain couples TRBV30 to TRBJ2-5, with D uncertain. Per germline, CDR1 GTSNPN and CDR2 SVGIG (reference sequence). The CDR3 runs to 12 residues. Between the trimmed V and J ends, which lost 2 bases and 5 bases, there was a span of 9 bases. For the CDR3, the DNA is TGTGCCTGGAGTCGTATCACGGAGACCCAGTACTTC. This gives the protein CAWSRITETQYF.

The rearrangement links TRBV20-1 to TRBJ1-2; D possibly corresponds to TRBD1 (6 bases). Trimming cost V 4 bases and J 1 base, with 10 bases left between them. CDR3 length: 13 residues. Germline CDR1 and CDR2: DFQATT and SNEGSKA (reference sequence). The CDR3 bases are TGCAGTGCTACAGGGGCGGATAACTATGGCTACACCTTC. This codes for CSATGADNYGYTF.

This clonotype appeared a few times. CDR3 loop: CASSLWREGELFF. CDR3 nucleotides: TGTGCCAGCAGTTTATGGAGGGAAGGGGAGCTGTTTTTT. This chain uses TRBV27 with TRBJ2-2; a weak D match, TRBD2 (6 bases). The CDR3 is 13 amino acids. CDR1 is MNHEY, CDR2 SMNVEV, per germline (reference sequence). Trimming removed 1 base at V and 8 bases at J, with 8 bases between.

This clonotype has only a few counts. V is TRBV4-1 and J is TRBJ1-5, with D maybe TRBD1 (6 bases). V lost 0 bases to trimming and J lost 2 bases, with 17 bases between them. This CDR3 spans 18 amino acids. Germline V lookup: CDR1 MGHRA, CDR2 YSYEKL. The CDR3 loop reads CASSQEVGGLVGNQPQHF. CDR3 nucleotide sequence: TGCGCCAGCAGCCAAGAGGTTGGGGGGCTGGTGGGCAATCAGCCCCAGCATTTT.

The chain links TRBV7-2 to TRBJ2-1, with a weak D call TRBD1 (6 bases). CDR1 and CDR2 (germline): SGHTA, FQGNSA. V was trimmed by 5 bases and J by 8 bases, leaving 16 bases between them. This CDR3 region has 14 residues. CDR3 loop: CASSPVGGPHEQFF. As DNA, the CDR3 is TGTGCCAGCAGCCCAGTAGGGGGTCCCCATGAGCAGTTCTTC.

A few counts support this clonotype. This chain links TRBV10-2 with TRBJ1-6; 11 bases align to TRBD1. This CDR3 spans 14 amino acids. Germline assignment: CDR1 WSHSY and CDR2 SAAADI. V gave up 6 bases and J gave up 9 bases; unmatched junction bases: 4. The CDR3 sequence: CASSRTGGPSPLHF. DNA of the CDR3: TGCGCCAGCAGCAGGACAGGGGGCCCTTCACCCCTCCACTTT.

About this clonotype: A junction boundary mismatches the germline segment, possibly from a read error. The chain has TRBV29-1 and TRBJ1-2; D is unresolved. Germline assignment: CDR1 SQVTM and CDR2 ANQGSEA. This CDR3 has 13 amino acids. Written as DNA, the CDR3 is TGCAGCATTGAAGATCTGGTTGTTCGAGGCTACACCTTC. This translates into CSIEDLVVRGYTF.

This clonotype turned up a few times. In DNA form, the CDR3 reads TGTGCCAGCAGTTACTACGCCTCAGGCGCGGCTTTCTTT. Encoded protein: CASSYYASGAAFF. The genes are TRBV6-6 and TRBJ1-1; D is unclear. The CDR3 sequence is 13 residues long. Germline values: CDR1 MNHNY, CDR2 SVGAGI (reference sequence). Trimming took off 1 base at V and 11 bases at J, with 14 bases between the two ends.

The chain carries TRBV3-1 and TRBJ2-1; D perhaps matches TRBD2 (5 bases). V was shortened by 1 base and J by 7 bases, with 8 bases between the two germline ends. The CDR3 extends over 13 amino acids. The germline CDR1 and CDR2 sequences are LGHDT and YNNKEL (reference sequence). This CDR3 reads CASSQAGENEQFF. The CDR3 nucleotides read TGTGCCAGCAGCCAAGCCGGGGAGAATGAGCAGTTCTTC.

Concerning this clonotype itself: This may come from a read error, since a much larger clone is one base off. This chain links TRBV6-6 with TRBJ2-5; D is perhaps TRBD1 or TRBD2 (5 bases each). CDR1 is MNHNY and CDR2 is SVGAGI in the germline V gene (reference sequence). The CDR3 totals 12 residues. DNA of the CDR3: TGTGCCAGCACCTTCATGGGGGAGATCCAGTACTTC. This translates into CASTFMGEIQYF.

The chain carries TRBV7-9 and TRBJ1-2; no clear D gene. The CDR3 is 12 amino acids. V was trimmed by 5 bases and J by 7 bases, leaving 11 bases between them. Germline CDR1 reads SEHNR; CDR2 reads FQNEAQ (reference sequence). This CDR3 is CASSPGPLGYTF. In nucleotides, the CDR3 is TGTGCCAGCAGCCCCGGGCCACTTGGCTACACCTTC.

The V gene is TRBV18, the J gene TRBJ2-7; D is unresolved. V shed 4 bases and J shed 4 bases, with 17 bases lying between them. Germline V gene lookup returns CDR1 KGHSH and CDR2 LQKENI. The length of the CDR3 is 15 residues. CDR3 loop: CASSLRPGQTYEQYF. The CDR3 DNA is TGTGCCAGCTCACTCCGTCCCGGGCAGACATACGAGCAGTACTTC.

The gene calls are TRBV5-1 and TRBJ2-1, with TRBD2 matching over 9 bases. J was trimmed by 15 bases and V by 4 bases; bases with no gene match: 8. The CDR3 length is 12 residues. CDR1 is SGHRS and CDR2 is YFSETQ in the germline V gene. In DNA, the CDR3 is TGCGCCAGCAGCCCAATAGCGGGAGAGGCGTTCTTC. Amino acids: CASSPIAGEAFF.

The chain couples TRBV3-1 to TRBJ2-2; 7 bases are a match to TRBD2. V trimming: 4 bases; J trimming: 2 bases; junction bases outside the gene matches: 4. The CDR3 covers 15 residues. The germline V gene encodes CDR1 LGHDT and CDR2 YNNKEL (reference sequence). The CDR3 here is CASSPGGINTGELFF. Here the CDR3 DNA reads TGTGCCAGCAGCCCCGGGGGGATCAACACCGGGGAGCTGTTTTTT.

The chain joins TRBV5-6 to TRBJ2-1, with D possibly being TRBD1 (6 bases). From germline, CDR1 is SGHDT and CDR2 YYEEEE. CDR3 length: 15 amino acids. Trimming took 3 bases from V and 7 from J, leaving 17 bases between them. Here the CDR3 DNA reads TGTGCCAGCAGCTCCGGACAGCGGATGACTAATGAGCAGTTCTTC. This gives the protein CASSSGQRMTNEQFF.

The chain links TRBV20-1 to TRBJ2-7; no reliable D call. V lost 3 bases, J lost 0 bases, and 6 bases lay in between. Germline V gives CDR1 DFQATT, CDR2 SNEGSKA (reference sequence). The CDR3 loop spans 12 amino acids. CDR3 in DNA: TGCAGTGCTAGTGATCCCTCCTACGAGCAGTACTTC. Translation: CSASDPSYEQYF.

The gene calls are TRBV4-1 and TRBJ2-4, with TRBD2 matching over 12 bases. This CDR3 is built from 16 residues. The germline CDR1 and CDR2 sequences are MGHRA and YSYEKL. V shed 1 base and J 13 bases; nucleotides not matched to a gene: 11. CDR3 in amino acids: CASSQVASGGAREQYF. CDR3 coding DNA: TGCGCCAGCAGCCAAGTGGCTAGCGGGGGGGCCAGGGAGCAGTACTTC.

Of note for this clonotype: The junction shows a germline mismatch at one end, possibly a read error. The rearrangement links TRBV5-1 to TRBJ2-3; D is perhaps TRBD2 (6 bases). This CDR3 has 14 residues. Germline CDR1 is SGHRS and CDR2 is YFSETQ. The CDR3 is CASSLWRVVDEQYF. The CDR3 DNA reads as TGCGCCAGCAGCTTGTGGAGGGTTGTCGACGAGCAGTACTTT.

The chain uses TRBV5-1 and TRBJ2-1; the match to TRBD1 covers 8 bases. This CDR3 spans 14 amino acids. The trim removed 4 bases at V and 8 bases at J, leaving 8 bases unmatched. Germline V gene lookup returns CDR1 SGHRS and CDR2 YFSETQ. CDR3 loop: CASSRNRGMDEQFF. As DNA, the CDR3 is TGCGCCAGCAGCAGAAACAGGGGGATGGATGAGCAGTTCTTC.